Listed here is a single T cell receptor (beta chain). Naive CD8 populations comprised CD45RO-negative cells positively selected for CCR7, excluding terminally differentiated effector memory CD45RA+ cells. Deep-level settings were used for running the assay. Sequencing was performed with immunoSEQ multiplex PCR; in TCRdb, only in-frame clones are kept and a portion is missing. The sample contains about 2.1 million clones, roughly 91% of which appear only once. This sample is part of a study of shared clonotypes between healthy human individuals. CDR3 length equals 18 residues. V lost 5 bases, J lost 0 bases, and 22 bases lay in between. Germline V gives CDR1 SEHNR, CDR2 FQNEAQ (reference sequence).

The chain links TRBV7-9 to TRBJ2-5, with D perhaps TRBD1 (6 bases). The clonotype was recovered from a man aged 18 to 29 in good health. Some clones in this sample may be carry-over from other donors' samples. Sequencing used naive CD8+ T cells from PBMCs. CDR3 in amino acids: CASSPSPGRGRHQETQYF. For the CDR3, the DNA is TGTGCCAGCAGCCCATCCCCGGGCAGGGGACGTCACCAAGAGACCCAGTACTTC.